Reported below is one T cell receptor (beta chain). The CDR3 loop spans 15 amino acids. Germline trimming cut 6 bases from V and 8 bases from J; bases unmatched to any gene: 15. CDR1 MDHEN and CDR2 SYDVKM come from the germline V gene. Under the authors' procedure: Reference gene primer amplification yielded estimated nucleated cell counts. The assay was immunoSEQ multiplex PCR, and TCRdb's table has in-frame clones only and misses some. Clonal size and the V and J genes are those of that table, whereas D and trimming came from the DNA. The sample includes fewer than 700,000 clones, roughly nine tenths of them seen just once. The record originates from a study of blood T cell repertoires in COVID-19. For the study at large: The study drew acute and convalescent COVID-19 samples from the United States, Italy and Spain. PBMCs, B-cell-depleted T cells, or T cells were the source of the cDNA or gDNA that made up the material.

Patients from Seattle were sampled longitudinally, starting during active infection. The sample taken for sequencing was peripheral blood. The TCR was taken from a woman aged 45-60 years with COVID-19, enrolled during active disease. The V call is TRBV28, the J call TRBJ1-2; 7 bases agree with TRBD1. The CDR3 bases are TGTGCCAGCAGCACGGAACAGGGGAGGAGGAGCGGCTACACCTTC. Protein: CASSTEQGRRSGYTF.